One and the same sample provided the 7 T cell receptor beta chains below, sequenced in a study of CD8+CD57+ T cells in acquired aplastic anemia. Using genomic DNA as the template, TCR beta VDJ and CDR3 profiling was carried out. TCRdb re-analysed the reads in MiXCR, keeping a single row per CDR3 protein. The table shows around 170,000 distinct CDR3 sequences, with just under 65% occurring only once. The sample comprised sorted CD4+, CD8+, or CD8+CD57+ T cells (not recorded which) from PBMCs. The receptors were gathered from a human donor in good health.

CDR3 sequence reads: CASSVGGESSYEQYF. The CDR3 coding sequence is TGTGCCAGCAGCGTCGGGGGAGAGAGCTCCTACGAGCAGTACTTC. The chain combines TRBV2 with TRBJ2-7; TRBD2 is a possible D gene (6 bases). Trimming stripped 6 bases from V and 0 bases from J, with 15 bases between. Per the germline V gene, CDR1 is SNHLY and CDR2 is FYNNEI. The CDR3 covers 15 residues.

At least ten counts were recorded for this clonotype. J is TRBJ1-2 and V is TRBV20-1; TRBD1 is a possible D gene (6 bases). Germline values: CDR1 DFQATT, CDR2 SNEGSKA (reference sequence). The CDR3 is made up of 16 amino acids. Deletions cut 7 bases from V and 2 bases from J, with 23 bases between. Here the CDR3 reads CSVTPPREQGNYGYTF. The DNA for the CDR3 is TGCAGTGTCACGCCCCCGCGCGAACAGGGCAACTATGGCTACACCTTC.

The chain joins TRBV10-2 to TRBJ2-7, with TRBD2 matching over 11 bases. V was clipped by 8 bases and J by 3 bases; unmatched bases: 9. This CDR3 has 15 amino acids. Germline assignment: CDR1 WSHSY and CDR2 SAAADI. The CDR3 DNA reads as TGCGCCAGCGAGGCCCCCGGGACTAGCGGCTACGAGCAGTACTTC. This gives the protein CASEAPGTSGYEQYF.

V is TRBV2 and J is TRBJ2-2, with 8 bases identical to TRBD2. Germline lookup yields CDR1 SNHLY and CDR2 FYNNEI. The CDR3 consists of 13 residues. V shed 8 bases and J 9 bases; nucleotides not matched to a gene: 8. Here the CDR3 reads CASRRGGSRELFF. CDR3 nucleotide sequence: TGTGCCAGCCGTCGGGGGGGTTCCAGGGAGCTGTTTTTT.

In this sample, this clonotype turned up many times. V usage is TRBV6-6 and J usage is TRBJ2-7; tentative D call: TRBD1 (6 bases). Germline values: CDR1 MNHNY, CDR2 SVGAGI (reference sequence). V shed 0 bases and J shed 7 bases, with 13 bases lying between them. This CDR3 has 14 residues. The CDR3 DNA reads as TGTGCCAGCAGTTACTCGTTGCAGGGGCAGGAGCAGTACTTC. This gives the protein CASSYSLQGQEQYF.

This clonotype was recorded a few times. The V and J genes are TRBV20-1 and TRBJ2-7, with 8 bases lining up with TRBD1. Germline V lookup: CDR1 DFQATT, CDR2 SNEGSKA (reference sequence). Trimming took 6 bases from V and 3 from J; bases not matched to a gene: 7. The CDR3 loop spans 13 amino acids. The CDR3 is CSAMTGVVYEQYF. The DNA for the CDR3 is TGCAGTGCGATGACAGGGGTGGTCTACGAGCAGTACTTC.

This rearrangement joins TRBV7-3 to TRBJ2-7; D may be TRBD2 (5 bases). Germline loops: CDR1 SGHTA, CDR2 FQGTGA. The CDR3 has 13 amino acids. V was clipped by 6 bases and J by 2 bases, with 11 bases between them. For the CDR3, the DNA is TGTGCCAGCAGTTATGTGGAGGCCTACGAGCAGTACTTC. The encoded protein is CASSYVEAYEQYF. Based on the CDR3 plus reference TRBV7-3 and TRBJ2-7, the full variable domain is GAGVSQTPSNKVTEKGKYVELRCDPISGHTALYWYRQSLGQGPEFLIYFQGTGAADDSGLPNDRFFAVRPEGSVSTLKIQRTERGDSAVYLCASSYVEAYEQYFGPGTRLTVT.